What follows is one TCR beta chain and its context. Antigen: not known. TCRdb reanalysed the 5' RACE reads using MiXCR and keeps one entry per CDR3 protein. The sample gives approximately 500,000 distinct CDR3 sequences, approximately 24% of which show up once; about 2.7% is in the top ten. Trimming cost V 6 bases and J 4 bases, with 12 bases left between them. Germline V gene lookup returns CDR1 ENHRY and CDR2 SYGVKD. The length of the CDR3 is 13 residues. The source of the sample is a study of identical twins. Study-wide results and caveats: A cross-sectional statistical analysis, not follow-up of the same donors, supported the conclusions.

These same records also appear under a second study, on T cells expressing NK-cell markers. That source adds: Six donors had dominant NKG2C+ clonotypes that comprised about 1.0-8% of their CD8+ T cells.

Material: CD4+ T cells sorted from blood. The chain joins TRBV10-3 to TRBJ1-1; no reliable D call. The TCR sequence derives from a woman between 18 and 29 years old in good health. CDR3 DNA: TGTGCCATCAGGGCCCCCTTTGGCACTGAAGCTTTCTTT. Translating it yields CAIRAPFGTEAFF.